One sample yielded the 32 T cell receptor beta chains listed below, sequenced in a study of blood T cell repertoires in COVID-19 (dated by TCRdb to 2018 to 2020). The library was prepared using the immunoSEQ multiplex PCR assay. Imported from immuneACCESS, the table was reduced by TCRdb to in-frame sequences with V and J called. These copies leave out some clones; in studies compared against another copy, an unresolved V gene accounts for under half, and the cause of the remainder is not known. In all, the sample holds more than 150,000 clones, and around 77% of those were seen once. The top ten constitute roughly 17% of the sample. The sample consisted of peripheral blood. The receptors were gathered from a man between 60 and 70 years old with active or convalescent COVID-19.

The chain joins TRBV19 to TRBJ2-1; TRBD1 aligns across 10 bases. The germline CDR1 and CDR2 sequences are LNHDA and SQIVND (reference sequence). This CDR3 spans 13 amino acids. The ends lost 5 bases at V and 10 bases at J; junction bases unmatched: 5. The chain's CDR3 is CASSWDRGQEQFF. For the CDR3, the DNA is TGTGCCAGTAGTTGGGACAGGGGTCAGGAGCAGTTCTTC.

This chain joins TRBV11-2 and TRBJ2-2, with TRBD2 matching over 8 bases. J was trimmed by 0 bases and V by 5 bases; bases with no gene match: 8. Germline V gene sequence: CDR1 SGHAT, CDR2 FQNNGV. CDR3 length equals 17 residues. The DNA of the CDR3 is TGTGCCAGCAGCCGACCCGGGACTAGGGCGAACACCGGGGAGCTGTTTTTT. This translates into CASSRPGTRANTGELFF.

The J gene is TRBJ2-7, the V gene TRBV6-5, with 13 positions matching TRBD2. Looked up from germline, CDR1 is MNHEY and CDR2 is SVGAGI. V shed 6 bases, J shed 5 bases, and the junction held 4 bases outside the gene matches. This CDR3 contains 14 residues. CDR3 DNA sequence: TGTGCCAGCAGAGGACTAGCGGGAGCGGACGAGCAGTACTTC. Its protein is CASRGLAGADEQYF.

The V gene is TRBV5-1, the J gene TRBJ2-2; no reliable D call. Between the trimmed V and J ends, which lost 4 bases and 1 base, there was a span of 11 bases. The CDR3 sequence is 15 residues long. Germline lookup yields CDR1 SGHRS and CDR2 YFSETQ. CDR3 sequence: CASSPTAGNTGELFF. CDR3 nucleotides: TGCGCCAGCAGCCCCACGGCAGGGAACACCGGGGAGCTGTTTTTT.

The V call is TRBV5-1, the J call TRBJ1-1; D perhaps matches TRBD1 (6 bases). This CDR3 comprises 14 residues. The germline gives CDR1 SGHRS, CDR2 YFSETQ. The germline V and J ends were trimmed by 7 bases and 3 bases, with 16 bases remaining between them. The CDR3 spells CASGTGYTDTEAFF. In nucleotides, the CDR3 is TGCGCCAGCGGTACAGGGTATACGGACACTGAAGCTTTCTTT.

This sequence joins TRBV9 and TRBJ1-6; 9 bases are shared with TRBD1. CDR3 size: 15 residues. Germline CDR1 is SGDLS and CDR2 is YYNGEE. Trimming at V came to 3 bases and at J to 5 bases, leaving 3 bases not matched to a gene. Written as DNA, the CDR3 is TGTGCCAGCAGCGCAAGGGACAGGGATAATTCACCCCTCCACTTT. It translates to CASSARDRDNSPLHF.

This rearrangement joins TRBV24-1 to TRBJ2-7; D remains unclear. V was clipped by 4 bases and J by 1 base, with 16 bases between them. CDR3 length: 16 amino acids. Germline loops: CDR1 KGHDR, CDR2 SFDVKD. The DNA for the CDR3 is TGTGCCACCAGTGACCCATTCCAGGAAAAATCCTACGAGCAGTACTTC. Amino acids: CATSDPFQEKSYEQYF.

The chain is built from TRBV11-2 and TRBJ1-3, with D possibly TRBD1 on 5 matching bases. The CDR3 is made up of 18 amino acids. Germline assignment: CDR1 SGHAT and CDR2 FQNNGV. V lost 1 base and J lost 0, with 16 bases in between. CDR3 amino acids: CASSLVASLGRSGNTIYF. CDR3 in DNA: TGTGCCAGCAGCTTAGTGGCGTCGTTGGGGCGCTCTGGAAACACCATATATTTT.

V is TRBV10-3 and J is TRBJ1-4; D perhaps matches TRBD1 (5 bases). CDR1 and CDR2 from the germline V gene are ENHRY and SYGVKD. This CDR3 contains 13 residues. The V end lost 3 bases, the J end lost 6 bases, and 8 bases lay between the germline ends. CDR3 loop: CAISDREDEKLFF. The CDR3 DNA reads TGTGCCATCAGTGACAGGGAGGATGAAAAACTGTTTTTT.

V is TRBV28 and J is TRBJ2-1; TRBD1 agrees at 10 bases. The CDR3 loop spans 16 amino acids. Germline V gene lookup returns CDR1 MDHEN and CDR2 SYDVKM. The ends lost 6 bases at V and 5 bases at J; junction bases unmatched: 10. CDR3: CASRRTGGLNDNEQFF. The DNA for the CDR3 is TGTGCCAGCAGGAGGACAGGGGGGCTGAATGACAATGAGCAGTTCTTC.

This clone was counted between two and nine times. This rearrangement joins TRBV27 to TRBJ2-7; D might be TRBD2 (6 bases). The V end lost 6 bases, the J end lost 0 bases, and 15 bases lay between the germline ends. This CDR3 comprises 15 residues. Germline V gene data show CDR1 as MNHEY and CDR2 as SMNVEV (reference sequence). The CDR3 sequence: CASRQSTRPSYEQYF. CDR3 DNA sequence: TGTGCCAGCAGGCAATCGACTAGACCCTCCTACGAGCAGTACTTC.

This clone was counted a few times. The chain recombines TRBV19 with TRBJ1-6; 10 bases are shared with TRBD1. CDR1 and CDR2 (germline): LNHDA, SQIVND (reference sequence). The trim removed 5 bases at V and 10 bases at J, leaving 8 bases unmatched. The CDR3 sequence is 15 residues long. The CDR3: CASSVGTGDRSPLHF. The DNA for the CDR3 is TGTGCCAGTAGTGTCGGGACAGGGGATCGATCACCCCTCCACTTT.

V is TRBV3-1 (or the pseudogene TRBV3-2) and J is TRBJ2-5; D is unclear. The CDR3 runs 18 residues. From germline, CDR1 is LGHDT and CDR2 YNNKEL (reference sequence). V was shortened by 7 bases and J by 5 bases, with 29 bases between the two germline ends. The CDR3 DNA sequence: TGTGCCAGCACCCCCACCTATCTGGCCGGGTTCGAAAGGGAGACCCAGTACTTC. Translated, it gives CASTPTYLAGFERETQYF.

The chain is built from TRBV28 and TRBJ1-1; 11 bases agree with TRBD1. Germline V gene lookup returns CDR1 MDHEN and CDR2 SYDVKM. V shed 5 bases and J 4 bases; nucleotides not matched to a gene: 6. The CDR3 totals 15 residues. The CDR3 DNA is TGTGCCAGCAGTCAGGGGGGACAGGGGGTCACTGAAGCTTTCTTT. This codes for CASSQGGQGVTEAFF.

The genes are TRBV28 and TRBJ1-6; the D is unclear. CDR1 MDHEN and CDR2 SYDVKM come from the germline V gene. The CDR3 is 13 amino acids. V was shortened by 3 bases and J by 14 bases, with 14 bases between the two germline ends. This CDR3 reads CASSLGTILALHF. The CDR3, as DNA: TGTGCCAGCAGTTTGGGTACAATTCTAGCCCTCCACTTT.

This rearrangement joins TRBV28 to TRBJ1-2; D possibly corresponds to TRBD1 (6 bases). V lost 7 bases to trimming and J lost 7 bases, with 16 bases between them. Germline CDR1 is MDHEN and CDR2 is SYDVKM. There are 13 residues in the CDR3. The CDR3 sequence is CASTGRGAGGYTF. The CDR3 DNA reads TGTGCCAGCACTGGACGGGGGGCGGGTGGCTACACCTTC.

V is TRBV18 and J is TRBJ2-7; TRBD2 matches 14 bases. From germline, CDR1 is KGHSH and CDR2 LQKENI. The ends lost 0 bases at V and 4 bases at J; junction bases unmatched: 5. The CDR3 covers 17 residues. CDR3 nucleotides: TGTGCCAGCTCACCACCGCGGGGGACTAGCGGGAGTTACGAGCAGTACTTC. Protein product: CASSPPRGTSGSYEQYF.

The chain employs TRBV7-2 and TRBJ2-5; a possible D gene is TRBD2 (5 bases). Per germline, CDR1 SGHTA and CDR2 FQGNSA. V lost 6 bases and J lost 5, with 13 bases in between. The CDR3 has 13 residues. The CDR3 bases are TGTGCCAGCAGGAGGGAACAAGGGGAGACCCAGTACTTC. It translates to CASRREQGETQYF.

This clone has more than one count but fewer than ten. V is TRBV19 and J is TRBJ1-1; a possible D gene is TRBD1 (5 bases). CDR1 LNHDA and CDR2 SQIVND come from the germline V gene (reference sequence). This CDR3 has 16 residues. The V end was cut by 3 bases, the J end by 0 bases, with 14 bases between. CDR3 DNA: TGTGCCAGTAGTATGGGGGGGAGGCGATTGAACACTGAAGCTTTCTTT. This codes for CASSMGGRRLNTEAFF.

The sample holds a few counts of this clone. The V call is TRBV11-3, the J call TRBJ2-3; 7 nucleotides line up with TRBD1. V shed 5 bases, J shed 4 bases, and the junction held 6 bases outside the gene matches. CDR3 length: 14 amino acids. Germline CDR1 and CDR2: SGHNT and YENEEA. Here the CDR3 reads CASSPTGEPDTQYF. The DNA of the CDR3 is TGTGCCAGCAGCCCTACAGGGGAGCCAGATACGCAGTATTTT.

To note about this clone: A read error may produce the germline difference seen at one junction end. This chain links TRBV6-2 or TRBV6-3 with TRBJ2-7, with D tentatively TRBD2 (6 bases). Looked up from germline, CDR1 is MNHEY and CDR2 is SVGEGT. The length of the CDR3 is 13 residues. CDR3 coding DNA: TGTGCCAGCAGTTACGCCAATAGGGAGGTCCTAATCTTC. It yields the protein CASSYANREVLIF.

This chain links TRBV24-1 with TRBJ2-2; TRBD1 matches 9 bases. Trimming at V came to 9 bases and at J to 5 bases, leaving 9 bases not matched to a gene. The CDR3 spans 15 residues. Germline V CDR1 and CDR2: KGHDR, SFDVKD. The DNA of the CDR3 is TGTGCCACCGGGTGGGGGACAGGGAATACCGGGGAGCTGTTTTTT. Amino acid sequence: CATGWGTGNTGELFF.

The rearrangement uses TRBV7-3 and TRBJ2-2; maybe TRBD2 (6 bases). This CDR3 has 16 amino acids. CDR1 SGHTA and CDR2 FQGTGA come from the germline V gene. Trimming took off 2 bases at V and 3 bases at J, with 13 bases between the two ends. The CDR3 reads CASSLRGTRDTGELFF. The CDR3 DNA is TGTGCCAGCAGCTTACGGGGGACTCGAGACACCGGGGAGCTGTTTTTT.

This clone was observed a handful of times. The chain employs TRBV7-2 and TRBJ2-7; D gene ambiguous. The length of the CDR3 is 16 residues. V was trimmed by 2 bases and J by 0 bases, leaving 14 bases between them. Germline CDR1 SGHTA, CDR2 FQGNSA. The CDR3 bases are TGTGCCAGCAGCTTATCTGCGACTCCGAGCTCCTACGAGCAGTACTTC. The encoded protein is CASSLSATPSSYEQYF.

V usage is TRBV5-1 and J usage is TRBJ2-7, with D uncertain. V was pared by 0 bases and J by 2 bases, with 6 bases between. The CDR3 contains 13 residues. CDR1 is SGHRS, CDR2 YFSETQ, per germline. For the CDR3, the DNA is TGCGCCAGCAGCTTGGCCACAACCTACGAGCAGTACTTC. Amino acids: CASSLATTYEQYF. The variable domain in full, completed from reference TRBV5-1 and TRBJ2-7, reads KAGVTQTPRYLIKTRGQQVTLSCSPISGHRSVSWYQQTPGQGLQFLFEYFSETQRNKGNFPGRFSGRQFSNSRSEMNVSTLELGDSALYLCASSLATTYEQYFGPGTRLTVT.

The genes are TRBV3-1 (or the pseudogene TRBV3-2) and TRBJ2-3, with a tentative D call TRBD2 (7 bases). With 4 bases removed from V and 7 bases from J, the gap between germline ends came to 15 bases. Germline-derived CDR1 and CDR2 are LGHDT and YNNKEL (reference sequence). This CDR3 spans 14 amino acids. The CDR3 reads CASSLMGGTNTQYF. CDR3 DNA: TGTGCCAGCAGCCTTATGGGGGGGACAAATACGCAGTATTTT.

CDR3 region: CASSPRDYPSDTQYF. In nucleotides, the CDR3 is TGTGCCAGCAGCCCCCGGGACTACCCCTCAGATACGCAGTATTTT. The gene calls are TRBV5-4 and TRBJ2-3; 7 bases are shared with TRBD2. This CDR3 spans 15 amino acids. From germline, CDR1 is SGHNT and CDR2 YYREEE (reference sequence). Trimming took 4 bases from V and 4 from J; bases not matched to a gene: 9.

V gene TRBV5-1 combines with J gene TRBJ1-1; TRBD1 aligns across 9 bases. V dropped 6 bases and J dropped 6; count of bases not matched to a gene: 12. The germline V gene encodes CDR1 SGHRS and CDR2 YFSETQ. The CDR3 contains 15 residues. This CDR3 reads CASKVRPGQGSEAFF. In DNA, the CDR3 is TGCGCCAGCAAGGTCCGGCCGGGACAGGGCTCTGAAGCTTTCTTT.

The V gene is TRBV4-1, the J gene TRBJ2-3; possibly TRBD2 for D (5 bases). The germline gives CDR1 MGHRA, CDR2 YSYEKL. The CDR3 contains 17 residues. V was shortened by 0 bases and J by 4 bases, with 17 bases between the two germline ends. DNA for the CDR3: TGCGCCAGCAGCCAAGATGTAATCGCCAACGGGGCAGATACGCAGTATTTT. This translates into CASSQDVIANGADTQYF.

The chain couples TRBV27 to TRBJ2-2; the match to TRBD2 covers 11 bases. Germline CDR1 reads MNHEY; CDR2 reads SMNVEV (reference sequence). Losses at the gene ends were 9 bases for V and 5 bases for J; bases not matched to a gene: 14. This CDR3 comprises 17 residues. CDR3 amino acids: CASRTDLSGRGTGELFF. The CDR3 nucleotides are TGTGCCAGTAGGACAGATCTTAGCGGGAGGGGTACCGGGGAGCTGTTTTTT.

The chain joins TRBV29-1 to TRBJ2-3; 7 nucleotides agree with TRBD2. This CDR3 has 14 residues. The J segment lost 3 bases and the V segment lost 7 bases, leaving 10 bases of the junction unmatched. The germline V gene encodes CDR1 SQVTM and CDR2 ANQGSEA. The CDR3 is CSAQPPSGTDTQYF. As DNA, the CDR3 is TGCAGCGCCCAGCCCCCTAGCGGAACAGATACGCAGTATTTT.

The V and J genes are TRBV9 and TRBJ2-2; the D is unclear. Trimming shortened V by 0 bases and J by 4 bases, and 13 bases separated the two germline ends. The germline V gene encodes CDR1 SGDLS and CDR2 YYNGEE. CDR3 size: 16 residues. The DNA for the CDR3 is TGTGCCAGCAGCGTAGAGTTGAGGCCGGGCACCGGGGAGCTGTTTTTT. Encoded protein: CASSVELRPGTGELFF.